A selection of T cell receptor beta chains follows, all from one sample in a study of blood T cell repertoires in COVID-19. Libraries were prepared by immunoSEQ multiplex PCR; TCRdb keeps only in-frame clonotypes and omits some of them. The sample carries some 200,000 clones, 82% recorded once. Source material: PBMCs or T cells enriched from blood (not recorded which). All receptors come from a woman aged 55 to 70 with acute COVID-19. The CDR3 runs from the conserved cysteine through the conserved F or W. D genes are given only for firm matches. Clone sizes are given selectively: once, few, many, or a class where the clone is expanded.

J	D	length	V	size	DNA	CDR3
TRBJ2-7	TRBD1	14	TRBV5-4	many	TGTGCCAGCAGCGTTTGGGACAGATCCTACGAGCAGTACTTC	CASSVWDRSYEQYF
TRBJ1-1	.	18	TRBV4-3	.	TGCGCCAGCAGCCAAGAACCCCCTGGCACCCTAGGGAACACTGAAGCTTTCTTT	CASSQEPPGTLGNTEAFF
TRBJ1-2	TRBD1	15	TRBV14	.	TGTGCCAGCAGCCTGCGACAGGGATGGAGCTATGGCTACACCTTC	CASSLRQGWSYGYTF
TRBJ2-4	TRBD2	17	TRBV4-2	.	TGTGCCAGCAGCCTCGAATTAGCGGGAGGGCGCACAAACATTCAGTACTTC	CASSLELAGGRTNIQYF
TRBJ2-7	.	13	TRBV12-3/TRBV12-4	.	TGTGCCAGCAGGAAAACAGGGTCCGACGAGCAGTACTTC	CASRKTGSDEQYF
TRBJ1-4	.	12	TRBV29-1	.	TGCAGCGTTCAAGGGGCCAATGAAAAACTGTTTTTT	CSVQGANEKLFF
TRBJ2-1	TRBD2	15	TRBV10-2	.	TGCGCCAGCAGCTTGGGACTAGCGGGAGGGGGTAAGCAGTTCTTC	CASSLGLAGGGKQFF
TRBJ1-5	.	15	TRBV5-1	few	TGCGCCAGCAGCTGGGGCCTAGAGGGCAATCAGCCCCAGCATTTT	CASSWGLEGNQPQHF
TRBJ1-5	.	16	TRBV4-3	once	TGCGCCAGCAGCCAAGATCTGGCAGGGTGGGATCAGCCCCAGCATTTT	CASSQDLAGWDQPQHF
TRBJ1-5	.	12	TRBV15	.	TGTGCCACCAGCAGAGTAGATCAGCCCCAGCATTTT	CATSRVDQPQHF